This TCR beta chain was obtained from a study of OX40 agonist ivuxolimab in advanced cancers. Of note for this clone: Its antigen is still unknown.

Study findings and constraints: Determination of antigen specificity was not performed for the expanded peripheral T cells. Clonal expansion by week 6 occurred in CD4+ and CD8+ blood T cells (at 0.1 to 3.0 mg/kg).

Sequencing was performed with immunoSEQ multiplex PCR; in TCRdb, only in-frame clones are kept and a portion is missing. Of 74,000 or so clones in the sample, just over 90% were seen once. This CDR3 region has 12 residues. In germline, CDR1 is SGHKS, CDR2 YYEKEE (reference sequence). Trimming cost V 0 bases and J 10 bases, with 8 bases left between them. This receptor was identified in an adult with an advanced solid tumor such as melanoma, head and neck, liver or kidney cancer. The gene calls are TRBV5-5 and TRBJ2-1; D is perhaps TRBD1 (5 bases). Sequencing used CD4+ or CD8+ T cells sorted from blood, obtained in a trial of the OX40 agonist ivuxolimab. CDR3 amino acids: CASSLVQGEQFF. The DNA of the CDR3 is TGTGCCAGCAGCTTGGTGCAGGGCGAGCAGTTCTTC.